The 10 T cell receptor beta chains below come from one sample, sequenced in a study of blood T cell repertoires in COVID-19 (dated by TCRdb to the early 2020s). The library relied on the immunoSEQ multiplex PCR assay. Sourced from immuneACCESS, this table was stored by TCRdb with only in-frame sequences that have V and J called. A share of the clones is absent; for the studies checked, an unresolved V gene accounts for under half, and the remainder has no known explanation. For this sample there are approximately 25,000 clones; more than 80% appear just once. The ten largest clones capture around 12% of the sample. Material for sequencing was peripheral blood. The receptors were sampled from a woman older than 75 with active or convalescent COVID-19.

The V and J genes are TRBV10-1 and TRBJ2-5; D is possibly TRBD1 (5 bases). The CDR3 covers 14 residues. The germline V and J ends were trimmed by 2 bases and 6 bases, with 13 bases remaining between them. Germline V gene sequence: CDR1 WNHNN, CDR2 SYGVQD (reference sequence). CDR3 protein: CASSEPGSFKTQYF. The CDR3 DNA sequence: TGCGCCAGCAGTGAGCCAGGGTCCTTTAAGACCCAGTACTTC.

This clone appeared a single time. This chain connects TRBV7-3 to TRBJ1-1; D may be TRBD1 (5 bases). Germline V gives CDR1 SGHTA, CDR2 FQGTGA. Trimming pared 4 bases from V and 8 bases from J, leaving 11 bases between. The CDR3 covers 12 residues. The CDR3 DNA reads as TGTGCCAGCAGCTCCCCGGGGGGGGAAGCTTTCTTT. The encoded protein is CASSSPGGEAFF.

The chain joins TRBV10-3 to TRBJ1-1, with 10 positions matching TRBD1. Germline CDR1 reads ENHRY; CDR2 reads SYGVKD. CDR3 size: 12 residues. Germline trimming cut 6 bases from V and 6 bases from J; bases unmatched to any gene: 1. In DNA form, the CDR3 reads TGTGCCATCAGGGGACAGGGGTCTGAAGCTTTCTTT. Amino acids: CAIRGQGSEAFF.

A few counts support this clone. This sequence joins TRBV19 and TRBJ1-6; 9 bases line up with TRBD1. Trimming at V came to 3 bases and at J to 8 bases, leaving 2 bases not matched to a gene. The germline V gene has CDR1 LNHDA and CDR2 SQIVND (reference sequence). This CDR3 is built from 14 residues. This CDR3 reads CASSIGTGYSPLHF. The CDR3 DNA follows: TGTGCCAGTAGTATCGGGACAGGGTATTCACCCCTCCACTTT.

The chain has TRBV18 and TRBJ2-2, with TRBD2 matching over 7 bases. The trim removed 0 bases at V and 6 bases at J, leaving 1 base unmatched. The CDR3 sequence is 14 residues long. CDR1 and CDR2 (germline): KGHSH, LQKENI. The chain's CDR3 is CASSPPTSAGELFF. In nucleotides, the CDR3 is TGTGCCAGCTCACCACCTACTAGCGCCGGGGAGCTGTTTTTT. Full variable domain (missing parts from reference TRBV18 and TRBJ2-2): NAGVMQNPRHLVRRRGQEARLRCSPMKGHSHVYWYRQLPEEGLKFMVYLQKENIIDESGMPKERFSAEFPKEGPSILRIQQVVRGDSAAYFCASSPPTSAGELFFGEGSRLTVL.

The V call is TRBV15, the J call TRBJ1-2; 8 bases line up with TRBD1. Germline V gene sequence: CDR1 LNHNV, CDR2 YYDKDF (reference sequence). V gave up 6 bases and J gave up 0 bases; unmatched junction bases: 9. CDR3 length: 16 amino acids. Here the CDR3 reads CATSPRDRGPNYGYTF. In DNA form, the CDR3 reads TGTGCCACCAGTCCGCGCGACAGGGGACCTAACTATGGCTACACCTTC.

The chain couples TRBV7-9 to TRBJ2-3; 9 positions match TRBD2. CDR1 SEHNR and CDR2 FQNEAQ come from the germline V gene (reference sequence). V lost 1 base and J lost 3; bases outside the gene matches: 2. The length of the CDR3 is 15 residues. DNA of the CDR3: TGTGCCAGCAGCTTAGTTAGCGGGAGAACAGATACGCAGTATTTT. Translated: CASSLVSGRTDTQYF.

The V and J genes are TRBV21-1 and TRBJ2-7; TRBD1 was called by the table and not checked on the DNA. TRBV21-1 is designated a pseudogene. This CDR3 comprises 13 residues. Here the CDR3 DNA reads TGTGCCAGCAAGGGACAGGGCCGCCGGGAGCAGTACTTC. Translating gives CASKGQGRREQYF.

This clone was picked up a small number of times. V gene TRBV10-1 combines with J gene TRBJ2-5; D remains ambiguous. V was clipped by 8 bases and J by 4 bases, with 14 bases between them. Germline V gene sequence: CDR1 WNHNN, CDR2 SYGVQD (reference sequence). The CDR3 covers 13 residues. The CDR3: CASSPAGAETQYF. In DNA form, the CDR3 reads TGCGCCAGCTCGCCGGCTGGAGCAGAGACCCAGTACTTC.

The V gene is TRBV5-1, the J gene TRBJ2-1; weak D call: TRBD2 (6 bases). Trimming stripped 5 bases from V and 0 bases from J, with 12 bases between. There are 15 residues in the CDR3. Per the germline V gene, CDR1 is SGHRS and CDR2 is YFSETQ. The CDR3 spells CASRSGTLSYNEQFF. CDR3 in DNA: TGCGCCAGCAGGTCCGGGACTCTCTCCTACAATGAGCAGTTCTTC.